Given below is one T cell receptor (beta chain) in context. Its cognate antigen is unknown. This sample was included in a study of graft-versus-host responses after intestinal transplantation. On the study more broadly: After anti-thymocyte globulin induction, recipients took tacrolimus and steroids for three to four years.

Study results and limitations: Across patients carrying graft-donor T cell macrochimerism, allografts held high graft-versus-host to host-versus-graft clonal ratios. Early post-transplant HvG declines showed an association with peak circulating GvH clone levels. Present in recipient marrow, GvH clones included some that appeared first in ileum or blood.

CDR1 and CDR2 (germline): MNHEY, SVGAGI. The ends were cut back, 3 bases at V and 6 bases at J, with 16 bases in the middle. The CDR3 has 15 amino acids. Assay: immunoSEQ multiplex PCR; the TCRdb copy retains only in-frame clones and omits some. The table lists 90,000 to 100,000 clones, about 91% of them singletons, with 0.5% in the top ten. The material sequenced was unstimulated CD8+ T cells sorted from spleen or lymph node cells, taken before intestinal transplant. This TCR was recovered from a human donor who received an intestinal transplant. This chain uses TRBV6-5 with TRBJ2-3; D perhaps matches TRBD2 (5 bases). The CDR3 DNA reads TGTGCCAGCAGTTATAAACCCATCGAGGGCGATACGCAGTATTTT. Translated: CASSYKPIEGDTQYF.